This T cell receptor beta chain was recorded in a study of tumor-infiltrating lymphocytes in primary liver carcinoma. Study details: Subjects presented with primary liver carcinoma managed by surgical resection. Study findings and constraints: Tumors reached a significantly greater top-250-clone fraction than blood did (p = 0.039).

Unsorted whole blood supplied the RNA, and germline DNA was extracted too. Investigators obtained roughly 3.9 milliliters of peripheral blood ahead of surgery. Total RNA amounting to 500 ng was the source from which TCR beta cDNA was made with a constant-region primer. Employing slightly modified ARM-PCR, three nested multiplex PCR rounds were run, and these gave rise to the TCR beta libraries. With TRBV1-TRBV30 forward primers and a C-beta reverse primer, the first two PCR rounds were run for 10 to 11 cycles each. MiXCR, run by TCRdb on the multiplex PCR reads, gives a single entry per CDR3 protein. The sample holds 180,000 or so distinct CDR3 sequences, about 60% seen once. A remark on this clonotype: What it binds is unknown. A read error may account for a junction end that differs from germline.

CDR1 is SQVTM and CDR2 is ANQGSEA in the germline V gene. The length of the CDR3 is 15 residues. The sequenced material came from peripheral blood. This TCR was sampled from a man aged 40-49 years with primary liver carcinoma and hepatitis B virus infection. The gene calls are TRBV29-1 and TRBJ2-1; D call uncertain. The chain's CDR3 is CSVDDSRPPYIEHFF. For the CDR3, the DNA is TGCAGCGTTGACGACTCCCGGCCCCCTTACATTGAGCATTTCTTC.